These 27 T cell receptor beta chains came from one sample sequenced in a study of identical twins. Via MiXCR, TCRdb re-called the 5' RACE reads, giving one row per CDR3 protein. The sample carries around 250,000 distinct CDR3 sequences, roughly 13% recorded once. These data also featured in a second study, about yellow fever vaccine responses in identical twins.

The specimen was memory (CD45RO+) T cells sorted from blood. The receptors stem from a woman aged 18-30 years in good health.

In this sample, this clonotype turned up a few times. This chain connects TRBV29-1 to TRBJ2-3; a possible D gene is TRBD2 (7 bases). Germline-derived CDR1 and CDR2 are SQVTM and ANQGSEA. V was shortened by 4 bases and J by 6 bases, with 14 bases between the two germline ends. The CDR3 contains 13 residues. As DNA, the CDR3 is TGCAGCGTTGTCGTTGGGGGGGGCGATACGCAGTATTTT. This gives the protein CSVVVGGGDTQYF.

This clonotype was picked up a small number of times. This chain joins TRBV6-1 and TRBJ1-2; no definite D call. CDR1 and CDR2 from the germline V gene are MNHNS and SASEGT. CDR3 size: 16 residues. Trimming left V 7 bases short and J 7 bases short, with 25 bases between. The CDR3: CASTHLGRSIGLGYTF. CDR3 nucleotide sequence: TGTGCCAGCACCCACCTGGGTCGGTCAATTGGTCTTGGCTACACCTTC.

In its sample, this clonotype was seen many times. This chain links TRBV28 with TRBJ2-6; no clear D. Germline values: CDR1 MDHEN, CDR2 SYDVKM. The CDR3 totals 16 residues. Trimming took 5 bases from V and 1 from J, leaving 12 bases between them. In DNA, the CDR3 is TGTGCCAGCAGTCCTCATGTCGGTTCTGGGGCCAACGTCCTGACTTTC. It encodes CASSPHVGSGANVLTF.

The chain's CDR3 is CASSFSGGRNEQFF. Written as DNA, the CDR3 is TGTGCCAGCAGTTTTTCTGGGGGTCGGAATGAGCAGTTCTTC. This chain uses TRBV12-3 or TRBV12-4 with TRBJ2-1; tentatively, D is TRBD1 or TRBD2 (5 bases each). The CDR3 extends over 14 amino acids. Trimming left V 3 bases short and J 7 bases short, with 13 bases between.

This clonotype has only a few counts. The chain carries TRBV7-2 and TRBJ2-1; 9 positions agree with TRBD2. The CDR3 contains 15 residues. CDR1 is SGHTA, CDR2 FQGNSA, per germline. With 1 base clipped from V and 13 bases from J, the junction kept 11 bases outside the gene matches. CDR3 DNA: TGTGCCAGCAGCTTAGGGTCGGTGCGGGGGGGCCGTCAGTTCTTC. It translates to CASSLGSVRGGRQFF.

The rearrangement uses TRBV20-1 and TRBJ2-7; 9 nucleotides align to TRBD2. The CDR3 spans 13 residues. Germline assignment: CDR1 DFQATT and CDR2 SNEGSKA (reference sequence). Losses at the gene ends were 6 bases for V and 4 bases for J; bases not matched to a gene: 7. DNA of the CDR3: TGCAGTGCCCATCGCGGGGGGGCGTACGAGCAGTACTTC. It encodes CSAHRGGAYEQYF.

This clonotype was counted a few times. J is TRBJ1-1 and V is TRBV20-1; D unclear. The CDR3 contains 14 residues. Trimming removed 5 bases at V and 4 bases at J, with 17 bases between. Germline V gives CDR1 DFQATT, CDR2 SNEGSKA (reference sequence). CDR3 in amino acids: CSALRGGWVTEAFF. CDR3 sequence (DNA): TGCAGTGCTCTTCGGGGAGGCTGGGTCACTGAAGCTTTCTTT.

This clonotype was seen many times. The rearrangement uses TRBV28 and TRBJ2-3, with 7 bases matching TRBD1. Germline assignment: CDR1 MDHEN and CDR2 SYDVKM. The V gene end was trimmed by 2 bases and the J gene end by 1 base; junction bases not matched to a gene: 3. The CDR3 extends over 15 amino acids. CDR3 sequence: CASSLIGQGTDTQYF. The CDR3 coding sequence is TGTGCCAGCAGTTTAATTGGACAGGGCACAGATACGCAGTATTTT.

There are a few counts of this clonotype. This chain uses TRBV20-1 with TRBJ2-7; 7 bases fit TRBD1. Trimming cost V 4 bases and J 0 bases; bases outside gene matches: 15. Germline V CDR1 and CDR2: DFQATT, SNEGSKA (reference sequence). The CDR3 has 17 amino acids. The CDR3 protein is CSATGTEMPRSSYEQYF. The DNA of the CDR3 is TGCAGTGCTACCGGGACAGAGATGCCTAGGAGCTCCTACGAGCAGTACTTC.

This clonotype showed up just a few times. The rearrangement links TRBV10-2 to TRBJ2-7, with D possibly being TRBD2 (5 bases). The V end was cut by 4 bases, the J end by 6 bases, with 16 bases between. CDR1 and CDR2 from the germline V gene are WSHSY and SAAADI. This CDR3 is 14 amino acids long. The CDR3 region has the DNA TGCGCCAGCAGTGCGGCGGGTTCTATAGGCGAGCAGTACTTC. Protein sequence: CASSAAGSIGEQYF.

CDR3 DNA: TGCAGCGAGGGATGGAGAGAGGTAGCGGGAAACACCGGGGAGCTGTTTTTT. Translating it yields CSEGWREVAGNTGELFF. V is TRBV20-1 and J is TRBJ2-2; 8 positions match TRBD2. Germline values: CDR1 DFQATT, CDR2 SNEGSKA (reference sequence). The CDR3 runs 17 residues.

At least ten counts were recorded for this clonotype. The chain is built from TRBV6-5 and TRBJ2-2; TRBD1 is a possible D gene (5 bases). CDR3 length equals 15 residues. V was trimmed by 1 base and J by 4 bases, leaving 10 bases between them. From germline, CDR1 is MNHEY and CDR2 SVGAGI. CDR3 bases: TGTGCCAGCAGTTACTACAGGCCATCCACCGGGGAGCTGTTTTTT. As protein: CASSYYRPSTGELFF.

The chain combines TRBV10-3 with TRBJ2-5; D unclear. Trimming left V 4 bases short and J 0 bases short, with 12 bases between. Germline values: CDR1 ENHRY, CDR2 SYGVKD. The CDR3 consists of 15 residues. Written as DNA, the CDR3 is TGTGCCATCAGTGGAGCTCTTGGAAACCAAGAGACCCAGTACTTC. As protein: CAISGALGNQETQYF.

On this clonotype: This is likely a read error, given that the CDR3 carries no conserved phenylalanine or tryptophan at its end. The limits of the CDR3 on the DNA are not certain, so only TCRdb's listed CDR3 is given. CDR3 region: CASSLSGSVWIL. The V and J genes are TRBV28 and TRBJ2-7. The CDR3 sequence runs 12 residues, both termini included. CDR1 MDHEN and CDR2 SYDVKM come from the germline V gene.

V and J are TRBV27 and TRBJ2-2; D unclear. This CDR3 comprises 14 residues. The V and J ends lost 10 bases and 5 bases respectively, with 17 bases between them. In germline, CDR1 is MNHEY, CDR2 SMNVEV (reference sequence). In nucleotides, the CDR3 is TGTGCCACCAAGTCCCTGGTAGAAACCGGGGAGCTGTTTTTT. Translated, it gives CATKSLVETGELFF.

The genes are TRBV12-3 or TRBV12-4 and TRBJ1-1; 9 positions match TRBD1. The CDR3 contains 14 residues. After removal of 6 bases from V and 3 bases from J, the junction contained 5 bases not matched to a gene. The CDR3: CASRPTGGYTEAFF. DNA for the CDR3: TGTGCCAGCAGACCGACAGGGGGATACACTGAAGCTTTCTTT.

In its sample, this clonotype was seen a few times. The chain has TRBV5-6 and TRBJ2-7; no definite D call. This CDR3 spans 14 amino acids. Germline V gene data show CDR1 as SGHDT and CDR2 as YYEEEE. Trimming took 3 bases from V and 0 from J, leaving 10 bases between them. CDR3 amino acids: CASSSVGNSYEQYF. The CDR3 DNA reads as TGTGCCAGCAGCTCGGTCGGAAACTCCTACGAGCAGTACTTC.

The chain recombines TRBV20-1 with TRBJ1-2; 8 nucleotides align to TRBD1. Unmatched junction bases numbered 8, after V lost 6 bases and J lost 8 bases. Germline V gives CDR1 DFQATT, CDR2 SNEGSKA (reference sequence). The CDR3 spans 12 residues. The CDR3 nucleotides are TGCAGTGCAAACCAGGGGGCTAGAGGCTACACCTTC. Translation: CSANQGARGYTF.

Comment on this clonotype: A read error may be the cause here, since a much bigger clone is one base away. This chain joins TRBV6-1 and TRBJ2-3; 9 positions agree with TRBD2. The ends lost 3 bases at V and 1 base at J; junction bases unmatched: 14. Germline V gene data show CDR1 as MNHNS and CDR2 as SASEGT. The CDR3 covers 19 residues. CDR3 in amino acids: CASSDESTGLALGTDTQYF. CDR3 nucleotides: TGTGCCAGCAGTGATGAATCGACGGGACTAGCACTGGGCACAGATACGCAGTATTTT.

This clonotype was detected only a few times. The chain joins TRBV7-8 to TRBJ2-2, with TRBD1 identical over 8 bases. V lost 0 bases and J lost 1; bases outside the gene matches: 4. The germline V gene encodes CDR1 SGHVS and CDR2 FQNEAQ. The CDR3 is 17 residues long. CDR3 DNA: TGTGCCAGCAGCTTAGCTGGACAGGGTGGGAACACCGGGGAGCTGTTTTTT. Protein sequence: CASSLAGQGGNTGELFF. The full variable domain, rest sourced from reference TRBV7-8 and TRBJ2-2, is GAGVSQSPRYKVAKRGQDVALRCDPISGHVSLFWYQQALGQGPEFLTYFQNEAQLDKSGLPSDRFFAERPEGSVSTLKIQRTQQEDSAVYLCASSLAGQGGNTGELFFGEGSRLTVL.

The rearrangement joins TRBV6-4 to TRBJ2-3; maybe TRBD2 (7 bases). The germline V gene encodes CDR1 MRHNA and CDR2 SNTAGT. V was cut by 3 bases and J by 0 bases, with 13 bases left in between. CDR3 length equals 16 residues. CDR3 in amino acids: CASSEGGGGSTDTQYF. Here the CDR3 DNA reads TGTGCCAGCAGTGAAGGGGGGGGAGGAAGCACAGATACGCAGTATTTT.

This clonotype was recorded many times. The rearrangement uses TRBV4-3 and TRBJ2-7; D might be TRBD2 (6 bases). V lost 0 bases, J lost 4 bases, and 10 bases lay in between. The CDR3 has 14 residues. CDR1 and CDR2 from the germline V gene are LGHNA and YSLEER. The CDR3 is CASSQDRRGYEQYF. The CDR3 nucleotides are TGCGCCAGCAGCCAAGATCGGCGGGGATACGAGCAGTACTTC.

This clonotype was observed a handful of times. V gene TRBV7-8 combines with J gene TRBJ2-1, with TRBD2 matching over 13 bases. Germline loops: CDR1 SGHVS, CDR2 FQNEAQ. The V gene end was trimmed by 4 bases and the J gene end by 10 bases; junction bases not matched to a gene: 7. The CDR3 spans 15 residues. CDR3 DNA: TGTGCCAGCAGCTACGGGACTAGCGGGATCGGGGAGCAGTTCTTC. Translation gives CASSYGTSGIGEQFF.

This clonotype showed up many times. The chain uses TRBV11-2 and TRBJ2-7; 13 nucleotides line up with TRBD2. Germline V gives CDR1 SGHAT, CDR2 FQNNGV. This CDR3 is built from 15 residues. J gave up 0 bases and V 8 bases, and 4 bases lay outside the gene matches. As DNA, the CDR3 is TGTGCCAGCGGGGGACTAGCGGGGCGCTCCTACGAGCAGTACTTC. This sequence encodes CASGGLAGRSYEQYF.

The chain joins TRBV9 to TRBJ1-1, with 10 bases fitting TRBD1. This CDR3 has 14 residues. Germline CDR1 SGDLS, CDR2 YYNGEE. Losses at the gene ends were 3 bases for V and 5 bases for J; bases not matched to a gene: 4. CDR3 sequence reads: CASSARTGGTEAFF. The CDR3 DNA follows: TGTGCCAGCAGCGCCAGGACAGGGGGAACTGAAGCTTTCTTT.

The rearrangement links TRBV9 to TRBJ2-5; 13 bases align to TRBD2. There are 21 residues in the CDR3. Germline V gives CDR1 SGDLS, CDR2 YYNGEE. V lost 0 bases, J lost 3 bases, and 17 bases stayed unmatched. CDR3 loop: CASSVGLWSVGLAGEEETQYF. The CDR3 region has the DNA TGTGCCAGCAGCGTAGGTTTGTGGTCCGTCGGACTAGCGGGGGAAGAAGAGACCCAGTACTTC.

The rearrangement joins TRBV10-3 to TRBJ2-1; the match to TRBD2 covers 10 bases. CDR1 is ENHRY, CDR2 SYGVKD, per germline. The trim removed 6 bases at V and 1 base at J, leaving 12 bases unmatched. This CDR3 spans 18 amino acids. The CDR3 DNA reads TGTGCCATCAGCCAGACCTCACTAGCGGGGCATTCCTACAATGAGCAGTTCTTC. It translates to CAISQTSLAGHSYNEQFF.